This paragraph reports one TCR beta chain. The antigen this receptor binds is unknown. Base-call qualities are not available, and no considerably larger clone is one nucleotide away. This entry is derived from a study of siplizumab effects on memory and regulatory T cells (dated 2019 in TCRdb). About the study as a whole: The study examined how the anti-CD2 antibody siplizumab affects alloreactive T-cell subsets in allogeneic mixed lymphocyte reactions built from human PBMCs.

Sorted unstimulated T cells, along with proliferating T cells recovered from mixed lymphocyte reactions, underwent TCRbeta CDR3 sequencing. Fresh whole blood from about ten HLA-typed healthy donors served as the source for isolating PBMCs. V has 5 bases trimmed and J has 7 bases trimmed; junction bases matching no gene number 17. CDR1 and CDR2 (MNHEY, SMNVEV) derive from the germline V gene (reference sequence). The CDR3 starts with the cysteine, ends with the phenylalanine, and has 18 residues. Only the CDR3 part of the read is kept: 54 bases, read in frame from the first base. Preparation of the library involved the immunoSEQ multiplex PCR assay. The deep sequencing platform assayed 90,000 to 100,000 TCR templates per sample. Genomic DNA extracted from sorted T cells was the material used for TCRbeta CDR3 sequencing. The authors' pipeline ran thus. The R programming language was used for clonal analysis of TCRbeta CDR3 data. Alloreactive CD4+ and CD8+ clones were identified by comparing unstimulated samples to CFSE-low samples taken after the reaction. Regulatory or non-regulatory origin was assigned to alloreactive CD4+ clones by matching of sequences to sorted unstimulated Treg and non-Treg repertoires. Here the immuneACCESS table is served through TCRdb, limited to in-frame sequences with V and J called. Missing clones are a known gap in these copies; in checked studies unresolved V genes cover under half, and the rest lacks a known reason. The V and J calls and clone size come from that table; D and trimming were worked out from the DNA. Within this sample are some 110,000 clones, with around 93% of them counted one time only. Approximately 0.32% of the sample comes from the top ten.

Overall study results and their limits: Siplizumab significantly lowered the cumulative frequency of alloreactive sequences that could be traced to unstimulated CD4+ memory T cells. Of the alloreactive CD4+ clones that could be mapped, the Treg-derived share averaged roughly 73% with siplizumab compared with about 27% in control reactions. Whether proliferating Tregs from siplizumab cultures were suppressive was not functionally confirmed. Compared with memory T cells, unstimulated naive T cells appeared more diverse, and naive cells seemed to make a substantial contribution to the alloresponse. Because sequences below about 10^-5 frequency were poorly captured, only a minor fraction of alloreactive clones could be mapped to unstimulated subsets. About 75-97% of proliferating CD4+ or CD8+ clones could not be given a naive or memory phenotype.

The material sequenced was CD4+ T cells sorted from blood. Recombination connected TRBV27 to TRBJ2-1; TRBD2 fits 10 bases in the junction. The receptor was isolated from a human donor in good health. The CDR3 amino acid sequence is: CASSLRRVAGGVRNEQFF. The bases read TGTGCCAGCAGTCTCCGGAGGGTAGCGGGAGGAGTGCGAAATGAGCAGTTCTTC.